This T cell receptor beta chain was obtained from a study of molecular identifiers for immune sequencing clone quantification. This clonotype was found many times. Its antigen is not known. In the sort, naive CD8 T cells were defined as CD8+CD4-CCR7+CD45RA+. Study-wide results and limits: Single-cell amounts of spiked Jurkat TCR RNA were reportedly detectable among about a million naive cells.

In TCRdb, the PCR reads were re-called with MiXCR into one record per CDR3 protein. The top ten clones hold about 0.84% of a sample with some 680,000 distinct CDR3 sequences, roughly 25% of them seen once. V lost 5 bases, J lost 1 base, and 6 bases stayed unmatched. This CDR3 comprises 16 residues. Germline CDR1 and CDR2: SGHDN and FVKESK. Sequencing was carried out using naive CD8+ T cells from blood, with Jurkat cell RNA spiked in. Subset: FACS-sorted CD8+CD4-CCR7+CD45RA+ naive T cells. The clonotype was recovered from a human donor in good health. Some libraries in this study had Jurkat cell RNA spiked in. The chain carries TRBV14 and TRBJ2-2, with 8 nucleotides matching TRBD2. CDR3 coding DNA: TGTGCCAGCAGCTACGGACTAGCCTTGAACACCGGGGAGCTGTTTTTT. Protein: CASSYGLALNTGELFF.